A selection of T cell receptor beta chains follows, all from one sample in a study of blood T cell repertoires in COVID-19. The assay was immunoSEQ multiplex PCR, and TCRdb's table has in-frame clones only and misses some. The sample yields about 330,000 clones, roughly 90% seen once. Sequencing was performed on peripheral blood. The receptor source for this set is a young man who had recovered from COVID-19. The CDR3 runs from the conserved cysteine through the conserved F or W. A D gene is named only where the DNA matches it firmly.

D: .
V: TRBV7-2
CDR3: CASSTRQLNSPLHF

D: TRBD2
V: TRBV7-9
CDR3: CASSLGRDARKETQYF

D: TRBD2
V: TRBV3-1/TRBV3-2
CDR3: CASSQGGGGSGKQFF

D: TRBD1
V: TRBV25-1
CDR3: CASSEFSGQELNYGYTF

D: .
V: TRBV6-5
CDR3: CASSYRGTHYGYTF

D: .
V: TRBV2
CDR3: CASSVEGSAGGYTF

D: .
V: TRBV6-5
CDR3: CASIQQGWYEQYF

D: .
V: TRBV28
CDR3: CASTPTGWVHEQYF

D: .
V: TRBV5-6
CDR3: CASSFSPAGTDTQYF

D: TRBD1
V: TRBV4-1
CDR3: CASSEPDRVDTEAFF

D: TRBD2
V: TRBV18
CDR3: CASSPGLAGGSYQETQYF

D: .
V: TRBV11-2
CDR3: CASSLEAGTGLTF

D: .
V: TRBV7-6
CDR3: CASSLEDTLSYEQYF

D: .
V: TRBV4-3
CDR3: CASSHPLAPYGYTF

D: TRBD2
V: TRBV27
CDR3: CASSFGTSGSTDTQYF

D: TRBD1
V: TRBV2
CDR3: CASSQGQGDQPQHF

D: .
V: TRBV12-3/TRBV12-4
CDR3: CASSKTRNTEAFF

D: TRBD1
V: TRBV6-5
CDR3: CASSWTGGESKGYTF

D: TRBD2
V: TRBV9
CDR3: CASSGPAGGNTGELFF

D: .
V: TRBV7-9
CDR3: CASSRLTGTYLSSGNTIYF

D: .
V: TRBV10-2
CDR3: CASREGQGGNQPQHF

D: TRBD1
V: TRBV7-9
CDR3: CASTLGQGAYEQYF

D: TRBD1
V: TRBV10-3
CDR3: CAISRTGDDEQFF

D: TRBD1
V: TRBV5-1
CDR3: CASSPLGQAHNTEAFF

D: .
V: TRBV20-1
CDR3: CSSRVGTEAFF

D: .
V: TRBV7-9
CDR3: CASSLAGDGSKYF

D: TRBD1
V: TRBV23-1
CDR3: CASSQEQGALPTREKLFF

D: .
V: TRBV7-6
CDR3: CASSFAVPTAGNTIYF

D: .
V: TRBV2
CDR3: CASSVTEVNTEAFF

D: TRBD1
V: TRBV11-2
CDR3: CASSLGTGYQETQYF

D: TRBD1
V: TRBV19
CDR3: CASRDRDHYGYTF

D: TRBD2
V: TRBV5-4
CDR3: CASSLGGLGVINEQFF

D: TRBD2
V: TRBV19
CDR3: CASSITPPREGLTDTQYF

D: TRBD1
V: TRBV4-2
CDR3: CASSQREGAYEQFF

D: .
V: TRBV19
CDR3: CASSLTEKNIQYF

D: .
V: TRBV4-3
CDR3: CASARGSLDTGELFF

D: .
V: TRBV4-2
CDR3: CASSQTSSVTDTQYF

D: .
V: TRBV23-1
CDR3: CASRPTGLNTGELFF

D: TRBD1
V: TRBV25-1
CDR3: CASSEGTASTDTQYF

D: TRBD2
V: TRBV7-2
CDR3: CASSLSTGGPYEQYF